Shown below are 3 T cell receptor beta chains from a single sample sequenced in a study of human T cells and chemical hapten exposure. Time point specified: pre-sensitization, week 0. Treatment in this sample: therapeutic diphenylcyclopropenone sensitization with weekly scalp DPC. One entry per CDR3 protein, called by TCRdb with MiXCR from the RACE reads. Among under 100,000 distinct CDR3 sequences listed, roughly 8.5% were seen once. The starting material was whole blood, obtained in connection with sensitization to the hapten diphenylcyclopropenone (DPC). The receptors here all came from a man in his forties or fifties with alopecia areata. Some clones in this sample may be carry-over from other donors' samples.

This clonotype has more than one count but fewer than ten. The chain employs TRBV4-1 and TRBJ2-1, with D unresolved. V shed 0 bases and J shed 9 bases, with 12 bases lying between them. Germline V gene lookup returns CDR1 MGHRA and CDR2 YSYEKL. The CDR3 is made up of 14 amino acids. The CDR3 coding sequence is TGCGCCAGCAGCCAAGAGGTCGGTGTGGGTGAGCAGTTCTTC. It encodes CASSQEVGVGEQFF.

This clonotype has just a few counts. The rearrangement links TRBV4-3 to TRBJ1-3; D remains ambiguous. The V end lost 0 bases, the J end lost 0 bases, and 9 bases lay between the germline ends. This CDR3 spans 16 amino acids. CDR1 is LGHNA, CDR2 YSLEER, per germline. CDR3 sequence: CASSQEQTYSGNTIYF. The CDR3, as DNA: TGCGCCAGCAGCCAAGAGCAGACCTACTCTGGAAACACCATATATTTT.

The gene calls are TRBV25-1 and TRBJ2-1; D is perhaps TRBD2 (6 bases). Trimming left V 4 bases short and J 0 bases short, with 13 bases between. Looked up from germline, CDR1 is MGHDK and CDR2 is SYGVNS. This CDR3 is built from 16 residues. CDR3 bases: TGTGCCAGCAGTGGCCCATCACTAGCCTCCTACAATGAGCAGTTCTTC. This translates into CASSGPSLASYNEQFF.